This T cell receptor beta chain was sequenced in a study of early T cells in non-severe SARS-CoV-2 infection. Germline assignment: CDR1 SGHRS and CDR2 YFSETQ. V was shortened by 4 bases and J by 0 bases, with 13 bases between the two germline ends. The CDR3 totals 15 residues. TCRdb called the 5' RACE reads again in MiXCR, with one record for every CDR3 protein. The table includes more than 80,000 distinct CDR3 sequences, 9.5% to 12% detected once. This clonotype occurred a few times. Sequencing was carried out using whole blood. The receptor's source is an adult who was a healthcare worker with PCR-confirmed SARS-CoV-2 infection or an uninfected control (not recorded which). The V call is TRBV5-1, the J call TRBJ1-2; weak D call: TRBD1 (6 bases). DNA of the CDR3: TGCGCCAGCAGCCCACTAGGGACATCTAACTATGGCTACACCTTC. This codes for CASSPLGTSNYGYTF.